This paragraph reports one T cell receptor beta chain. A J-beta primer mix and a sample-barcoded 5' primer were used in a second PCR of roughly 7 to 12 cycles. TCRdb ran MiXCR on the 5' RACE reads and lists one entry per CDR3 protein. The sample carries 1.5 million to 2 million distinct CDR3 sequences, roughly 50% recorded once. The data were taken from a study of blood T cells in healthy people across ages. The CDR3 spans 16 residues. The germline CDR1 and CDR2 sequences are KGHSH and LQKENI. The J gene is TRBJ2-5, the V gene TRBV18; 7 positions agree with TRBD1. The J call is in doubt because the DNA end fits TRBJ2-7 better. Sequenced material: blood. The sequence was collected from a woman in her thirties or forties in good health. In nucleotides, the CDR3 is TGTGCCAGCTCTACCCAATCGACAGGGAATTTATACGAGCAGTACTTC. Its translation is CASSTQSTGNLYEQYF.